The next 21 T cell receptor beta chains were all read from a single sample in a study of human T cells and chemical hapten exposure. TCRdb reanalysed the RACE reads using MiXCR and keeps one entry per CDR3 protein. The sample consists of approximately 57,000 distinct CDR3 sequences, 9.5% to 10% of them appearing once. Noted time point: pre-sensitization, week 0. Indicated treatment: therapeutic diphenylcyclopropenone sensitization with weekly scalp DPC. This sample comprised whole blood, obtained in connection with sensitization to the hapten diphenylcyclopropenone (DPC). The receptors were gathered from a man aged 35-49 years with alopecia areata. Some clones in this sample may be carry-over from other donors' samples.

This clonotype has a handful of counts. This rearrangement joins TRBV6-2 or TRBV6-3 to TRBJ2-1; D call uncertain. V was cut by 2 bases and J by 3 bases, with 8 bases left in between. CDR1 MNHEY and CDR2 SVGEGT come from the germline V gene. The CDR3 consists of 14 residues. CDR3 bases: TGTGCCAGCAGTTACCTACCCGGCTACAATGAGCAGTTCTTC. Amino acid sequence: CASSYLPGYNEQFF.

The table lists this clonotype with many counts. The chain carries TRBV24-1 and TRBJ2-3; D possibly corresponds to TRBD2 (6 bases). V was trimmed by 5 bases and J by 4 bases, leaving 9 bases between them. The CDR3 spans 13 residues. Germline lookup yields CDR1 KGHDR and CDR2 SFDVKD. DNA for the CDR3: TGTGCCACCAGTGGCGGGGATCCAGATACGCAGTATTTT. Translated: CATSGGDPDTQYF.

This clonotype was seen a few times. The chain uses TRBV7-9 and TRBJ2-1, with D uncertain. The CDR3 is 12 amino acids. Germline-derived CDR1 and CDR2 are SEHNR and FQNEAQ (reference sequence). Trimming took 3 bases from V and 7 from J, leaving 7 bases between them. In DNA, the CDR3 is TGTGCCAGCAGCTTGAGGTTGAATGAGCAGTTCTTC. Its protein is CASSLRLNEQFF.

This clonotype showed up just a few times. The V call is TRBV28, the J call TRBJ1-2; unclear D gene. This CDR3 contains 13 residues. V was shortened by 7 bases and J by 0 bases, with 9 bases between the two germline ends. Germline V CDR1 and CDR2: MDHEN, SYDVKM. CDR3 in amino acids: CASKEAPNYGYTF. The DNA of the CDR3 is TGTGCCAGCAAAGAGGCACCTAACTATGGCTACACCTTC.

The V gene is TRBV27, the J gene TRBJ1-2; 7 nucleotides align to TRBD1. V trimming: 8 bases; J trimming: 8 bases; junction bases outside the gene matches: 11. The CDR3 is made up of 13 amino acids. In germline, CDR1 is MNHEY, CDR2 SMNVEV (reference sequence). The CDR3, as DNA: TGTGCCAGCGGACCCCGACAGGGATTGGGCTACACCTTC. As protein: CASGPRQGLGYTF.

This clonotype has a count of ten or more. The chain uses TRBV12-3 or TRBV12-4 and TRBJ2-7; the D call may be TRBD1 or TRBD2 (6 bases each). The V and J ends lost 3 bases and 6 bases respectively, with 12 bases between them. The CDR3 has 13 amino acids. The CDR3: CASSLRGESEQYF. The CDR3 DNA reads TGTGCCAGCAGTTTGAGGGGGGAGTCCGAGCAGTACTTC.

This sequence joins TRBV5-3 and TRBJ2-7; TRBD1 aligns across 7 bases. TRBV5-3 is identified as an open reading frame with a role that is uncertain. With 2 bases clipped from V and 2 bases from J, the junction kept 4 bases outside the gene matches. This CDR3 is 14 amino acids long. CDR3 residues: CARSLQGPTYEQYF. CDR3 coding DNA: TGTGCCAGAAGCTTACAGGGGCCTACCTACGAGCAGTACTTC.

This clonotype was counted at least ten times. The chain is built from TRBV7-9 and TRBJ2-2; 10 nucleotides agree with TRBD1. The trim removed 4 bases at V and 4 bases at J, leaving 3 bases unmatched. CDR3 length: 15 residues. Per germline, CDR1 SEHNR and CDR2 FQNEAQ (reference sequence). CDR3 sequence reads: CASSSGDRGTGELFF. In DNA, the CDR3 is TGTGCCAGCAGCTCTGGGGACAGGGGCACCGGGGAGCTGTTTTTT.

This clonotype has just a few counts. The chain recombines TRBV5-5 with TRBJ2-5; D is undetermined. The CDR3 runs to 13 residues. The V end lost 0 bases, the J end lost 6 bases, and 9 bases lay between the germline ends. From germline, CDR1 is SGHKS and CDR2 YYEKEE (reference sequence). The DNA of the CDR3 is TGTGCCAGCAGCTTGGGGGATCTAAAGACCCAGTACTTC. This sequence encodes CASSLGDLKTQYF. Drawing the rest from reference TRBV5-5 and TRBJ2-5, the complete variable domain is DAGVTQSPTHLIKTRGQQVTLRCSPISGHKSVSWYQQVLGQGPQFIFQYYEKEERGRGNFPDRFSARQFPNYSSELNVNALLLGDSALYLCASSLGDLKTQYFGPGTRLLVL.

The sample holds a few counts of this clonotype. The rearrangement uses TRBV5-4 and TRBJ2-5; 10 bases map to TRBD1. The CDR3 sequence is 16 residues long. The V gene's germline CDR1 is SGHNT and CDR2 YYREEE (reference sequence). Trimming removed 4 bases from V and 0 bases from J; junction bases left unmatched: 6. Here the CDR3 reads CASSAGQGVNQETQYF. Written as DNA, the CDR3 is TGTGCCAGCAGCGCAGGACAGGGGGTAAACCAAGAGACCCAGTACTTC. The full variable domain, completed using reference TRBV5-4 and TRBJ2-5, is ETGVTQSPTHLIKTRGQQVTLRCSSQSGHNTVSWYQQALGQGPQFIFQYYREEENGRGNFPPRFSGLQFPNYSSELNVNALELDDSALYLCASSAGQGVNQETQYFGPGTRLLVL.

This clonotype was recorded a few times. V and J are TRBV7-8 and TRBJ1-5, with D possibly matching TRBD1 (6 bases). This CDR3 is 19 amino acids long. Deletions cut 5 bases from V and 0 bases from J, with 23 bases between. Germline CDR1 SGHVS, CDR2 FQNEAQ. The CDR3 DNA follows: TGTGCCAGCAGCCCCTCGCGCTTGGACAGATTTGTTAGCAATCAGCCCCAGCATTTT. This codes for CASSPSRLDRFVSNQPQHF.

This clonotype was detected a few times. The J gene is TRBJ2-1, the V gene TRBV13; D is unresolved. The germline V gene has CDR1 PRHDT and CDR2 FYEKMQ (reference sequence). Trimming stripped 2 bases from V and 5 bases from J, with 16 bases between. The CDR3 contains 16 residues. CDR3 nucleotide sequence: TGTGCCAGCAGCTTATTAAGGAATATATTGGACAATGAGCAGTTCTTC. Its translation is CASSLLRNILDNEQFF.

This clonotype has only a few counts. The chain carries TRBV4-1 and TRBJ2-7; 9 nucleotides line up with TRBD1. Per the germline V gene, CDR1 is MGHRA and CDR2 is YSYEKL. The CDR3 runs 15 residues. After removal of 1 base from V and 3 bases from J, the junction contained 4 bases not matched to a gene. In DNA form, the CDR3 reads TGCGCCAGCAGCCAAGTTGGGGGACAGGGCTACGAGCAGTACTTC. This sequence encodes CASSQVGGQGYEQYF.

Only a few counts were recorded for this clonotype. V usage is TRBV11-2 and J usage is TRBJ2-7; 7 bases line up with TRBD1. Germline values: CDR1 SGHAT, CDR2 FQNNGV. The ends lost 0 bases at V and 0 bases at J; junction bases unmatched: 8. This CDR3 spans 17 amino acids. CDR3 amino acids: CASSLDGTVLFSYEQYF. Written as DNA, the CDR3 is TGTGCCAGCAGCTTAGATGGGACAGTGCTATTCTCCTACGAGCAGTACTTC.

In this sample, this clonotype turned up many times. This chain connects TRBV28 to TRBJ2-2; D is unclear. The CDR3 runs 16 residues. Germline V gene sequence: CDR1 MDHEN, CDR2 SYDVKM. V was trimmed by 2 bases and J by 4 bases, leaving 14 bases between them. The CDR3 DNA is TGTGCCAGCAGTTTACTATACCCGGGCCCCACCGGGGAGCTGTTTTTT. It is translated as CASSLLYPGPTGELFF.

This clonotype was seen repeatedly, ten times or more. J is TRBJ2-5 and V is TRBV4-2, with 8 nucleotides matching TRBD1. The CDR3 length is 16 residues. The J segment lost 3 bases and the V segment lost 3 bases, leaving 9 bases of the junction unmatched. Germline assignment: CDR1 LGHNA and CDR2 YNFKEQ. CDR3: CASSQPIQTGEETQYF. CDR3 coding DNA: TGTGCCAGCAGCCAGCCCATTCAGACAGGGGAAGAGACCCAGTACTTC.

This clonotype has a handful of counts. CDR3 nucleotides: TGCAGCGTTGGAGGGGGCGATGAGCAGTTCTTC. It is translated as CSVGGGDEQFF. The chain has TRBV29-1 and TRBJ2-1, with TRBD1 matching over 7 bases. Losses at the gene ends were 4 bases for V and 8 bases for J; bases not matched to a gene: 2. This CDR3 comprises 11 residues. Germline V gene sequence: CDR1 SQVTM, CDR2 ANQGSEA.

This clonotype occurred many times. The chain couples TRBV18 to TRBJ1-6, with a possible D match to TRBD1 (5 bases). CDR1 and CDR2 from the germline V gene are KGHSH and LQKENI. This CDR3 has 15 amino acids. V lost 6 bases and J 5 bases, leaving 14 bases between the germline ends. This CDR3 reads CASSPGAGDNSPLHF. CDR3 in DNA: TGTGCCAGCTCCCCTGGGGCGGGAGATAATTCACCCCTCCACTTT.

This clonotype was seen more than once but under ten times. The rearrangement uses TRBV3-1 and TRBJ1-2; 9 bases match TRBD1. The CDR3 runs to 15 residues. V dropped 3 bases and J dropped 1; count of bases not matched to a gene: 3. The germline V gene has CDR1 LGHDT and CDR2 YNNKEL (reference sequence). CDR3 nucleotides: TGTGCCAGCAGCCAGGGACAGGGACATAACTATGGCTACACCTTC. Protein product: CASSQGQGHNYGYTF.

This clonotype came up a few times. This chain's CDR3 is CASSQKPGQVYGYTF. CDR3 DNA: TGTGCCAGCAGCCAAAAACCCGGACAGGTCTATGGCTACACCTTC. The V call is TRBV16, the J call TRBJ1-2, with TRBD1 matching 7 bases. The length of the CDR3 is 15 residues. The V gene end was trimmed by 2 bases and the J gene end by 4 bases; junction bases not matched to a gene: 7. Germline V gene sequence: CDR1 KGHSY, CDR2 FQNENV.

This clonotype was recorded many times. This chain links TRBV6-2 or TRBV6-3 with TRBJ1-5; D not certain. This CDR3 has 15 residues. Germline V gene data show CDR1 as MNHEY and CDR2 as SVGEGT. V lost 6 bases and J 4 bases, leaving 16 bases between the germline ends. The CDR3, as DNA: TGTGCCAGCAGATTTGACGCGTGGAAAAATCAGCCCCAGCATTTT. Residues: CASRFDAWKNQPQHF.